This TCR beta chain was identified during a study of blood T cell repertoires in COVID-19. Study details: Acute and convalescent COVID-19 samples came from the United States, Italy and Spain.

Seattle cases were enrolled at active infection and followed longitudinally. V was trimmed by 0 bases and J by 4 bases, leaving 12 bases between them. This CDR3 contains 15 residues. Germline V gene sequence: CDR1 SGHAT, CDR2 FQNNGV. There are a few counts of this clone. The method was immunoSEQ multiplex PCR; TCRdb's version includes in-frame clones alone and lacks a portion of them. In the table there are under 400,000 clones, about nine tenths of which are singletons. This chain connects TRBV11-2 to TRBJ1-2; no reliable D call. The sample was peripheral blood. The source of this sequence is an older woman with COVID-19, enrolled during active disease. The CDR3 loop is CASSLDRNSFYGYTF. The CDR3 nucleotides are TGTGCCAGCAGCTTAGATCGGAACAGTTTCTATGGCTACACCTTC.